This TCR beta chain was sequenced for a study of post-analysis software for immune sequencing data. Study-wide points: About five TRBV segments were more frequent in patients than controls; TRBV5-6, TRBV5-1 and TRBV20-1 belonged to this group. For normalized Chao1 diversity, multiple sclerosis patients scored significantly lower than controls did. F measure showed strong co-clustering of same-batch samples.

The V gene's germline CDR1 is LNHNV and CDR2 YYDKDF (reference sequence). The CDR3 totals 13 residues. V lost 9 bases and J lost 0, with 6 bases in between. Incorporated into the TCR beta cDNA libraries were unique molecular identifiers, which served to reduce PCR and sequencing biases. Starting from around 0.96 to 9.9 million T cells, the study yielded about 500,000 cDNA molecules. TCRdb re-derived calls from the PCR reads in MiXCR, one entry per CDR3 protein. The table has 650,000 to 900,000 distinct CDR3 sequences, roughly 50% seen once. This clonotype was seen a handful of times. The antigen remains undetermined.

The sequencing sample was made of blood. This clonotype was sampled from a girl between 5 and 17 years old with multiple sclerosis. The gene calls are TRBV15 and TRBJ1-6; no reliable D call. Here the CDR3 reads CATTSSYNSPLHF. The CDR3 DNA reads TGTGCCACAACCAGCTCCTATAATTCACCCCTCCACTTT.